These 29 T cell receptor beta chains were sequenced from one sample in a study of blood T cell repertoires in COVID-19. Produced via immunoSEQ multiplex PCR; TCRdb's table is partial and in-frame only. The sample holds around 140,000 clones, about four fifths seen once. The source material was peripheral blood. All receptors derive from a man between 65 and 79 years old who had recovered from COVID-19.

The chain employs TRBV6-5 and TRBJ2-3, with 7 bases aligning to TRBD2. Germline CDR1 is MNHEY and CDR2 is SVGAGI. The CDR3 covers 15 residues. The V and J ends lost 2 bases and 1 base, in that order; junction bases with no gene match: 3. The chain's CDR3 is CASSYQGGGTDTQYF. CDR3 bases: TGTGCCAGCAGTTACCAGGGAGGGGGCACAGATACGCAGTATTTT.

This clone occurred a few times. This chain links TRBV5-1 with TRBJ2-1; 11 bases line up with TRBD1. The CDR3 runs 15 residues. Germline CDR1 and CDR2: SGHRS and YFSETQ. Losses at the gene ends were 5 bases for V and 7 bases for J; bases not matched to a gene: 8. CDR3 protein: CASRPGTGGINEQFF. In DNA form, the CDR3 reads TGCGCCAGCAGGCCCGGGACAGGGGGTATAAATGAGCAGTTCTTC.

The DNA for the CDR3 is TGTGCCAGCAACCTTGAGAGCTCCTACAATGAGCAGTTCTTC. Translating it yields CASNLESSYNEQFF. The chain carries TRBV19 and TRBJ2-1; D is unresolved. CDR3 length: 14 residues. Germline-derived CDR1 and CDR2 are LNHDA and SQIVND (reference sequence). V lost 9 bases and J 0 bases, leaving 12 bases between the germline ends.

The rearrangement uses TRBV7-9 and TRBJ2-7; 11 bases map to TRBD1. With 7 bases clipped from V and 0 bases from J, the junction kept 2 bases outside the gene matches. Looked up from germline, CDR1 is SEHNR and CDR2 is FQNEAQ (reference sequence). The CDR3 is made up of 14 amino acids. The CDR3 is CASTGQGASYEQYF. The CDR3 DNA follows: TGTGCCAGCACCGGACAGGGGGCCTCCTACGAGCAGTACTTC.

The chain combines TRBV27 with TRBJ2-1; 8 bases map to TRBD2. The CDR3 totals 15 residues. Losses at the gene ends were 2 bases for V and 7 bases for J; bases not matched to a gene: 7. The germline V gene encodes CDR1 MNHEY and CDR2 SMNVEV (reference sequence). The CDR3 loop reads CASSLVGLALNEQFF. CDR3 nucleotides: TGTGCCAGCAGTTTAGTCGGACTAGCCCTGAATGAGCAGTTCTTC.

Here the CDR3 reads CASSKKQGMVKNIQYF. In DNA form, the CDR3 reads TGTGCCAGCAGCAAAAAGCAGGGGATGGTCAAAAACATTCAGTACTTC. This chain connects TRBV7-3 to TRBJ2-4; tentatively, D is TRBD1 (6 bases). The CDR3 is made up of 16 amino acids. The V and J ends lost 5 bases and 3 bases respectively, with 17 bases between them. The germline gives CDR1 SGHTA, CDR2 FQGTGA.

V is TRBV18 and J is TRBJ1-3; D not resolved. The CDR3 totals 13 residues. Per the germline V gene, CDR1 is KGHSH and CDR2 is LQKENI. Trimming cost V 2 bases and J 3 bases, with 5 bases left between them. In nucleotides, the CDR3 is TGTGCCAGCTCACCAGGCCGTGGAAACACCATATATTTT. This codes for CASSPGRGNTIYF.

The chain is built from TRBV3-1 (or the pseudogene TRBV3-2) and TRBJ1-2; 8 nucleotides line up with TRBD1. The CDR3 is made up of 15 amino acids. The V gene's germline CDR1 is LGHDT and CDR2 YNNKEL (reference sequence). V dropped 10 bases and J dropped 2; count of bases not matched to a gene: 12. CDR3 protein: CATGTTGAGNYGYTF. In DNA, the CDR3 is TGTGCCACCGGTACGACAGGGGCCGGAAACTATGGCTACACCTTC.

The CDR3 is CASSQEVGGLRTDTQYF. The CDR3 coding sequence is TGTGCCAGCAGCCAAGAGGTGGGCGGACTTCGGACAGATACGCAGTATTTT. The chain recombines TRBV4-2 with TRBJ2-3, with a tentative D call TRBD2 (5 bases). V was shortened by 0 bases and J by 3 bases, with 16 bases between the two germline ends. The germline V gene has CDR1 LGHNA and CDR2 YNFKEQ. This CDR3 region has 17 residues.

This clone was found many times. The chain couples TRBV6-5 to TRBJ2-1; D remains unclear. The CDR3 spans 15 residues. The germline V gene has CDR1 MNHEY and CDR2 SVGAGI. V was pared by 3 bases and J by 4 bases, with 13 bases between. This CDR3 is CASSYNGLDYNEQFF. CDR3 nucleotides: TGTGCCAGCAGTTATAATGGCCTCGATTACAATGAGCAGTTCTTC.

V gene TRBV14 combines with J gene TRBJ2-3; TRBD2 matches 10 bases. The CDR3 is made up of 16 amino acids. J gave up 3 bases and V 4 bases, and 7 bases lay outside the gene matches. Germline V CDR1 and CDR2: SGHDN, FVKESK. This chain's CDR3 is CASSRSSGRGTDTQYF. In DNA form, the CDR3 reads TGTGCCAGCAGCCGTTCAAGCGGGAGGGGAACAGATACGCAGTATTTT.

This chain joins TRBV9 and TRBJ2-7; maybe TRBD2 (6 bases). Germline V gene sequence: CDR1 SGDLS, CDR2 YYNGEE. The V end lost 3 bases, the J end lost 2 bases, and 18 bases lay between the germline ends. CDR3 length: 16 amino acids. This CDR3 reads CASSEGPGTGAYEQYF. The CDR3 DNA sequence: TGTGCCAGCAGCGAGGGCCCCGGGACGGGGGCCTACGAGCAGTACTTC.

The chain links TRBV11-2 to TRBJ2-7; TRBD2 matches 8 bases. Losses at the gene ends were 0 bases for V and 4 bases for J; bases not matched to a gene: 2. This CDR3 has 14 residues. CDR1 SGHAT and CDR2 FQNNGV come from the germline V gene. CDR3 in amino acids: CASSLEAGEYEQYF. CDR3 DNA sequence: TGTGCCAGCAGCTTAGAAGCGGGAGAATACGAGCAGTACTTC. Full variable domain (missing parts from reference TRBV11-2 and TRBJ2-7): EAGVAQSPRYKIIEKRQSVAFWCNPISGHATLYWYQQILGQGPKLLIQFQNNGVVDDSQLPKDRFSAERLKGVDSTLKIQPAKLEDSAVYLCASSLEAGEYEQYFGPGTRLTVT.

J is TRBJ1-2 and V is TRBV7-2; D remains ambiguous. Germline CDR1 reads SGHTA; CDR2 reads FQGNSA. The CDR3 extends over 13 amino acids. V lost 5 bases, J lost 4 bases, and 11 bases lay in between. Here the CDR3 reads CASSPERIYGYTF. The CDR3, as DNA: TGTGCCAGCAGCCCCGAGAGGATCTATGGCTACACCTTC.

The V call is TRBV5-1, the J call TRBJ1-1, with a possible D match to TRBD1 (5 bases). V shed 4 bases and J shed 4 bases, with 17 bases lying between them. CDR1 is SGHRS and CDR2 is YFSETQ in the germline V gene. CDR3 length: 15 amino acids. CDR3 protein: CASSDYWGGATEAFF. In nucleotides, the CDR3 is TGCGCCAGCAGCGATTATTGGGGGGGTGCCACTGAAGCTTTCTTT.

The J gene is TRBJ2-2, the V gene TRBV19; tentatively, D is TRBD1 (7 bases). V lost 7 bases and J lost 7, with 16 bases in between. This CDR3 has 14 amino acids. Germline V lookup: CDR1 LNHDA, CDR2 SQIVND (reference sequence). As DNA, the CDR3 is TGTGCCAGTACTCAGGGGGGCTTGGGCGGGGAGCTGTTTTTT. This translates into CASTQGGLGGELFF.

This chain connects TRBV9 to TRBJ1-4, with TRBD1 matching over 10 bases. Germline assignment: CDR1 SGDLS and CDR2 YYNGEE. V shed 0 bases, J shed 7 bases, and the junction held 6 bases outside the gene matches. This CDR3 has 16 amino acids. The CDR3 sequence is CASSVGGQGMSEKLFF. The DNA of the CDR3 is TGTGCCAGCAGCGTAGGGGGACAGGGGATGAGTGAAAAACTGTTTTTT.

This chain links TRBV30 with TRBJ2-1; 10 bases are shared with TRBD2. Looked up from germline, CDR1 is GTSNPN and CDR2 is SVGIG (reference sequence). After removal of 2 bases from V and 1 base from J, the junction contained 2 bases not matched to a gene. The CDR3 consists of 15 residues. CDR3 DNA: TGTGCCTGGAGTTGGACTAGCGGTTCCTACAATGAGCAGTTCTTC. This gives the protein CAWSWTSGSYNEQFF.

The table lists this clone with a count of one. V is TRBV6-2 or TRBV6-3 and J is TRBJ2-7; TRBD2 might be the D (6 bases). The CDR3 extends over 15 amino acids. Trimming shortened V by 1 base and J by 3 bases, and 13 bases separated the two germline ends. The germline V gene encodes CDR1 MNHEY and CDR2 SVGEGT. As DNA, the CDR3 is TGTGCCAGCAGTTACTTGCGGGACTCCCGCTACGAGCAGTACTTC. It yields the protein CASSYLRDSRYEQYF.

CDR3 amino acids: CASSPGPRGQNTGELFF. For the CDR3, the DNA is TGTGCCAGCTCACCAGGGCCCCGCGGGCAGAACACCGGGGAGCTGTTTTTT. V and J are TRBV18 and TRBJ2-2; D might be TRBD2 (5 bases). CDR3 size: 17 residues. The germline V and J ends were trimmed by 2 bases and 1 base, with 14 bases remaining between them. Per germline, CDR1 KGHSH and CDR2 LQKENI. Using reference TRBV18 and TRBJ2-2 for the parts outside the CDR3, the full variable domain is NAGVMQNPRHLVRRRGQEARLRCSPMKGHSHVYWYRQLPEEGLKFMVYLQKENIIDESGMPKERFSAEFPKEGPSILRIQQVVRGDSAAYFCASSPGPRGQNTGELFFGEGSRLTVL.

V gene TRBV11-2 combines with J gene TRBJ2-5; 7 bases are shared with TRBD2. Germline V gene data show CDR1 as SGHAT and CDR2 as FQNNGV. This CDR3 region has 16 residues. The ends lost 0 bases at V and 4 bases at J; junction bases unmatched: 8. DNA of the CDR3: TGTGCCAGCAGCTTAGACCCGGGACTAAAAGGAGAGACCCAGTACTTC. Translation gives CASSLDPGLKGETQYF.

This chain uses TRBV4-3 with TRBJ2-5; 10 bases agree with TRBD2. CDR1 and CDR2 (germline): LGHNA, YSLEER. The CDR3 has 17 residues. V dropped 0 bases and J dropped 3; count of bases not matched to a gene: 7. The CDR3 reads CASSQDLAGAREETQYF. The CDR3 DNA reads TGCGCCAGCAGCCAAGATCTAGCGGGAGCGAGGGAAGAGACCCAGTACTTC.

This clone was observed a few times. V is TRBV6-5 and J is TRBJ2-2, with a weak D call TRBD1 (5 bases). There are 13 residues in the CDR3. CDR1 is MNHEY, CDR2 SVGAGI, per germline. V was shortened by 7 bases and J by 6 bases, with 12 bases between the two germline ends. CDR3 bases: TGTGCCAGCATCAGGGATGGGTCCGGGGAGCTGTTTTTT. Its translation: CASIRDGSGELFF.

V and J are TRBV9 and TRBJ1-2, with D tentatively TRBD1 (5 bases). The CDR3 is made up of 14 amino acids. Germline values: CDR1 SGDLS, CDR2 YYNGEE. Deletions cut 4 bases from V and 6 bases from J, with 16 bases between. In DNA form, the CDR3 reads TGTGCCAGCAGCCCCAGGTGGGGGGGGGATGGCTACACCTTC. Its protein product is CASSPRWGGDGYTF.

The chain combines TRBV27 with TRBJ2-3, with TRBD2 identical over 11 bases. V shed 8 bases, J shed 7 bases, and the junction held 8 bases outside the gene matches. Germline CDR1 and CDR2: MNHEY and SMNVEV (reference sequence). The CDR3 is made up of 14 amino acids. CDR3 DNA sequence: TGTGCCAGCTTAGCGGGAGGGCCAGGGAATACGCAGTATTTT. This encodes CASLAGGPGNTQYF.

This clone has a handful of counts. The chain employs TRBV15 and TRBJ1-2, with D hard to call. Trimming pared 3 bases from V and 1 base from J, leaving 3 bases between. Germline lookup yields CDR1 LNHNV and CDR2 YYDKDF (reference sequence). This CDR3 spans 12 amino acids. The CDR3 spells CATSRSNYGYTF. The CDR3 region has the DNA TGTGCCACCAGCAGGAGTAACTATGGCTACACCTTC.

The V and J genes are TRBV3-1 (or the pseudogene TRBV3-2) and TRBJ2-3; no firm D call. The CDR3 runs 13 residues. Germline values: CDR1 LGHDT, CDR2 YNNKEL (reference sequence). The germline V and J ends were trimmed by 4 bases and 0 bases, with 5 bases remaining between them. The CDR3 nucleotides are TGTGCCAGCAGCCCCACTAGCACAGATACGCAGTATTTT. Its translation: CASSPTSTDTQYF.

The DNA for the CDR3 is TGTGCCAGCAGTTACTCCGTCTCCGGGGGAGCTTTCTTT. Its protein product is CASSYSVSGGAFF. The rearrangement joins TRBV6-5 to TRBJ1-1, with D possibly matching TRBD1 (5 bases). The CDR3 runs to 13 residues. Germline V CDR1 and CDR2: MNHEY, SVGAGI. V lost 0 bases, J lost 10 bases, and 12 bases lay in between.

This chain's CDR3 is CASSHTGLAGFEEQFF. As DNA, the CDR3 is TGTGCCAGCAGCCATACTGGACTAGCGGGATTTGAGGAGCAGTTCTTC. The rearrangement links TRBV4-2 to TRBJ2-1; 12 nucleotides line up with TRBD2. CDR3 size: 16 residues. CDR1 is LGHNA, CDR2 YNFKEQ, per germline. V was pared by 3 bases and J by 10 bases, with 10 bases of the junction left unmatched.